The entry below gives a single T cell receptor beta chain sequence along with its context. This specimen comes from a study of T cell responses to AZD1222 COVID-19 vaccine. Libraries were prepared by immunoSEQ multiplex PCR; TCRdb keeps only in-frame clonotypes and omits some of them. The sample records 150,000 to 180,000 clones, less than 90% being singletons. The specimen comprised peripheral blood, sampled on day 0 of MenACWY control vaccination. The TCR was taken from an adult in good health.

The CDR3, as DNA: TGTGCCAGCAGTGACTCCCCCACAGATACGCAGTATTTT. Translation gives CASSDSPTDTQYF. The chain recombines TRBV6-4 with TRBJ2-3, with D unclear. This CDR3 has 13 residues. V lost 0 bases and J 2 bases, leaving 3 bases between the germline ends. Per the germline V gene, CDR1 is MRHNA and CDR2 is SNTAGT.